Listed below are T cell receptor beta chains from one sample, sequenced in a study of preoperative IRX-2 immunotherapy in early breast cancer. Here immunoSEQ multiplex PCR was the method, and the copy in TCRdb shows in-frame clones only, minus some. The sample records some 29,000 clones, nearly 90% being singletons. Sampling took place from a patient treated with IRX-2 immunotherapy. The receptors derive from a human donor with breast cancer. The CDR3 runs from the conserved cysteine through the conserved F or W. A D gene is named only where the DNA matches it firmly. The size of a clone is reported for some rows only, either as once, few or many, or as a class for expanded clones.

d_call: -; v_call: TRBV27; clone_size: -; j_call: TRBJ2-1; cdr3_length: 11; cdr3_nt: TGTGCCAGCAGTCGGGCGAATGAGCAGTTCTTC; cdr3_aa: CASSRANEQFF
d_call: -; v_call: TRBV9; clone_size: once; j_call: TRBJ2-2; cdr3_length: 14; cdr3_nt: TGTGCCAGCAGCGTAAACCCGGGGGCCGGGGAGCTGTTTTTT; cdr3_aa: CASSVNPGAGELFF
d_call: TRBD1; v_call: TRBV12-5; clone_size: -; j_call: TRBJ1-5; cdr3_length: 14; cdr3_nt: TGTGCTAGTGCACGACAGGGGTGGAATCAGCCCCAGCATTTT; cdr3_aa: CASARQGWNQPQHF
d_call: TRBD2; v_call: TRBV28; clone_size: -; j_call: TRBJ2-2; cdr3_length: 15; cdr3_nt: TGTGCCAGCAGTCCGCCCGGGGGGTACACCGGGGAGCTGTTTTTT; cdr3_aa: CASSPPGGYTGELFF
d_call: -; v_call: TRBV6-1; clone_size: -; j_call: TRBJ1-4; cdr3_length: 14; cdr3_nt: TGTGCCAGCAGTATTCTCCTGGCCCGGGAAAAACTGTTTTTT; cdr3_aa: CASSILLAREKLFF
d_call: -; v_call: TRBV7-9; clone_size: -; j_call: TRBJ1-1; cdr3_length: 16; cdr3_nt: TGTGCCAGCAGCTTACCTGGAGGCGGATCGAACACTGAAGCTTTCTTT; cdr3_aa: CASSLPGGGSNTEAFF
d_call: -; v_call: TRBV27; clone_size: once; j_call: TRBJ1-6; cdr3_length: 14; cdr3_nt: TGTGCCAGCAGTTTAGAGGAGGATAATTCACCCCTCCACTTT; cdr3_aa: CASSLEEDNSPLHF
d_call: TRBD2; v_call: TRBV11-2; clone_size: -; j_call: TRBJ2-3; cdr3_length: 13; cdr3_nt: TGTGCCAGCAGCTTAGATCGGGGGGGCCGTTACTTGTTT; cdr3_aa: CASSLDRGGRYLF
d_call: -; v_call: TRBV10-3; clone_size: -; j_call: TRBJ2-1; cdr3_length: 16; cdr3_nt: TGTGCCATCAGTGGAAAGGGTACACAGGGATCGAATGAGCAGTTCTTC; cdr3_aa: CAISGKGTQGSNEQFF
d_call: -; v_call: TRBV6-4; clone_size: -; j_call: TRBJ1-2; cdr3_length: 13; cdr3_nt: TGTGCCAGAGTCAGGAACACCCTCTATGGCTACACCTTC; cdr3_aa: CARVRNTLYGYTF
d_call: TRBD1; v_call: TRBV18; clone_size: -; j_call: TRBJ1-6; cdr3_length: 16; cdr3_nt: TGTGCCAGCTCACCACCCGGACAGGGGAACAATTCACCCCTCCACTTT; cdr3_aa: CASSPPGQGNNSPLHF
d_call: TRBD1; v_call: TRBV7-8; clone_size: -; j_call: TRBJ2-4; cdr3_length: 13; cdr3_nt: TGTGCCAGCAGCTTAGGACAGGGAGAGACTCAGTACTTC; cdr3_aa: CASSLGQGETQYF
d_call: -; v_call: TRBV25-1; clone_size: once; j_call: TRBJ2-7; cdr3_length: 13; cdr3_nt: TGTGCCAGCAAACAGACAAGCTCCTACGAGCAGTACTTC; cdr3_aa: CASKQTSSYEQYF
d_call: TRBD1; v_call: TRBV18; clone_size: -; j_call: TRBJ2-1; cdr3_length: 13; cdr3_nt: TGTGCCAGCTCACTTGACAGGGACAATGAGCAGTTCTTC; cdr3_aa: CASSLDRDNEQFF
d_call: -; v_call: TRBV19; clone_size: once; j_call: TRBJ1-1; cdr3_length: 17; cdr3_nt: TGTGCCAGTAGTCCGAGGTCCCCCGGGACACCTAAGATGTATGCTTTCTTT; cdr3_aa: CASSPRSPGTPKMYAFF
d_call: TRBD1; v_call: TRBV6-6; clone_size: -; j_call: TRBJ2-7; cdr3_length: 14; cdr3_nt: TGTGCCAGCAGTGACAGGGAAGGGGGCTACGAGCAGTACTTC; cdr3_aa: CASSDREGGYEQYF
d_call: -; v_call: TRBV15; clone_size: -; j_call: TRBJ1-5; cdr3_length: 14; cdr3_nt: TGTGCCACCAGCATGGACAGCTACAATCAGCCCCAGCATTTT; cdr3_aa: CATSMDSYNQPQHF
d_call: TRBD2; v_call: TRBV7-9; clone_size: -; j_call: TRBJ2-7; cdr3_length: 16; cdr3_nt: TGTGCCAGCAGCTTAGTCGGGCGGGGGGGCTCCTACGAGCAGTACTTC; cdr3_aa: CASSLVGRGGSYEQYF
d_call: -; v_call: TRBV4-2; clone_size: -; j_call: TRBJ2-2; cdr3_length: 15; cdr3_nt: TGTGCCAGCAGCCAAGGAGGAGCGAACACCGGGGAGCTGTTTTTT; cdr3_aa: CASSQGGANTGELFF
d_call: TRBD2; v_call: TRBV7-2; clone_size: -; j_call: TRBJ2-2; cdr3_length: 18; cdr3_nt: TGTGCCAGCAGCCCCCGGGCTAGCGGGGGGACGAACACCGGGGAGCTGTTTTTT; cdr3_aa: CASSPRASGGTNTGELFF
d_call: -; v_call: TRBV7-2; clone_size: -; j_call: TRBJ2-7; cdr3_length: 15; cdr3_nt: TGTGCCAGCAGCTTAGAAGCGAATGGGGCCTACGAGCAGTACTTC; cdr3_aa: CASSLEANGAYEQYF
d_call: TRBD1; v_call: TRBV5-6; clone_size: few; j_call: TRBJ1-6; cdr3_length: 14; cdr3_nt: TGTGCCAGCAGCCCTGGACAGGGACGATCACCCCTCCACTTT; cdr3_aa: CASSPGQGRSPLHF
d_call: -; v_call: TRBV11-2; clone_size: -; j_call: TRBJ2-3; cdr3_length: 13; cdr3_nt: TGTGCCAGCCGGAACCAGGGGAGAGATACGCAGTATTTT; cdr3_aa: CASRNQGRDTQYF
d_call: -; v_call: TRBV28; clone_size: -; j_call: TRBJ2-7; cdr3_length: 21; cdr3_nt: TGTGCCAGCAGTTTATCCCTCGGGGAGGGGGACTCTAAATCCAGAGGCTACGAGCAGTACTTC; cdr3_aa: CASSLSLGEGDSKSRGYEQYF
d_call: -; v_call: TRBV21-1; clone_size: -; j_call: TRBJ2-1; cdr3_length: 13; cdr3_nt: TGTGCCAGCAGCCTTGCGAAATGGGACGAGCAGTTCTTC; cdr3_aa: CASSLAKWDEQFF
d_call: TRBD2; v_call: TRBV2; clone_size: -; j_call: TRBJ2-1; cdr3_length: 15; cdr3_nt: TGTGCCAGCAGATCGGCGGGGGGAGTCTACAATGAGCAGTTCTTC; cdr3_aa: CASRSAGGVYNEQFF
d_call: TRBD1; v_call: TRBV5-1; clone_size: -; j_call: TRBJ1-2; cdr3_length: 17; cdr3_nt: TGCGCCAGCAGCTTGGCGGGGCCCGGGACAGATTCCTATGGCTACACCTTC; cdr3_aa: CASSLAGPGTDSYGYTF
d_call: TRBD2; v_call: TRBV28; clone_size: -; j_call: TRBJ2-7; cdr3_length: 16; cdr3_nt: TGTGCCAGCCAACCGGGACTAGCGGGAGCAAACTACGAGCAGTACTTC; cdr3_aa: CASQPGLAGANYEQYF
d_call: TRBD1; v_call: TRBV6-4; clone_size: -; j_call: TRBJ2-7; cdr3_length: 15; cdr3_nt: TGTGCCAGCAGGAGGGAGACAGGGGGACCCTACGAGCAGTACTTC; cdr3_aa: CASRRETGGPYEQYF
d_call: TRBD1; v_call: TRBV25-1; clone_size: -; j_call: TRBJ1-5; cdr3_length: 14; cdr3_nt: TGTGCCAGCAGGGGACAGGGGAGCAATCAGCCCCAGCATTTT; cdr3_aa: CASRGQGSNQPQHF
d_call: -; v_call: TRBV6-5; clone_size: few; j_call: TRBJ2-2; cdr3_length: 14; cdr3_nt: TGTGCCAGCAGTTACTCTGGCACTTACGGGGAGCTGTTTTTT; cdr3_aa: CASSYSGTYGELFF
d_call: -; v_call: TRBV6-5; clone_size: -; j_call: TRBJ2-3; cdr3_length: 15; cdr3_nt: TGTACCAGCAGCCGACAAGGGGACAACACAGATACGCAGTATTTT; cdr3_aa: CTSSRQGDNTDTQYF
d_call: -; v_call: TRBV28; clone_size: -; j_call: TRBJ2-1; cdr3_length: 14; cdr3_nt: TGTGCCAGCAGTTCCCCCCGACAGTACAATGAGCAGTTCTTC; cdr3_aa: CASSSPRQYNEQFF
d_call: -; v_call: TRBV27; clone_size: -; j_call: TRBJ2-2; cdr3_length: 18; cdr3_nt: TGTGCCACGAAGGGGGGGACCCATCAAAATTCGAACACCGGGGAGCTGTTTTTT; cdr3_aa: CATKGGTHQNSNTGELFF
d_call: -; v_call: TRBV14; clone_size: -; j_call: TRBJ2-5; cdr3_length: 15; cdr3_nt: TGTGCCAGCAGCCAAGTTAGCGGAACTGAGGAGACCCAGTACTTC; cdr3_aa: CASSQVSGTEETQYF
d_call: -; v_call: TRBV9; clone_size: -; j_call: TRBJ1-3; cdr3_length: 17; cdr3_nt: TGTGCCAGCAGCCCCCACAGGGCGGCTTACTCTGGAAACACCATATATTTT; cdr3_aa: CASSPHRAAYSGNTIYF
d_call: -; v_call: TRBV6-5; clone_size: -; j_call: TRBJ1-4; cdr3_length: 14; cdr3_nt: TGTGCCAGCAGACCACACGGAGTAAATGAAAAACTGTTTTTT; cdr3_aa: CASRPHGVNEKLFF
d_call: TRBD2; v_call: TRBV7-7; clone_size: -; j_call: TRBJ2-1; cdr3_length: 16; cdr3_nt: TGTGCCAGCAGCTTAGGGGCTAGCGGGATGATTAATGAGCAGTTCTTC; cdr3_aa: CASSLGASGMINEQFF
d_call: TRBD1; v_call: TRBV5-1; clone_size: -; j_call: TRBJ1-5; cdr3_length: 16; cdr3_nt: TGCGCCAGCAGCCCCACAGGGGGAACGTACAATCAGCCCCAGCATTTT; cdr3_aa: CASSPTGGTYNQPQHF
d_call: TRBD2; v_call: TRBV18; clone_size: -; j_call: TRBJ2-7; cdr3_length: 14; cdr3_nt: TGTGCCAGCTCACCGGGACTAGCTCCCGACGAGCAGTACTTC; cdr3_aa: CASSPGLAPDEQYF
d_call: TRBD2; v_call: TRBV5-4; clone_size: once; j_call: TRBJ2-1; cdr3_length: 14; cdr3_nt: TGTGCCAGCAGCAGCGCTAGCGGTTACAATGAGCAGTTCTTC; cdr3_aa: CASSSASGYNEQFF
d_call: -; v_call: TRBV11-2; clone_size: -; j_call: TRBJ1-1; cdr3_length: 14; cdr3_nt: TGTGCCAGCAGCCTATCTGGCAACCAGAGGGAAGCTTTCTTT; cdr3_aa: CASSLSGNQREAFF
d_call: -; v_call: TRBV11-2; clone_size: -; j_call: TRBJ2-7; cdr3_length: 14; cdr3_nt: TGTGCCAGCAGCCCTGACTCATTCTCCTACGAGCAGTACTTC; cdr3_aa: CASSPDSFSYEQYF
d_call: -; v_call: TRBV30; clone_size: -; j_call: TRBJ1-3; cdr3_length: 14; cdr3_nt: TGTGCCTGGAGTCTGGTAGACTCTGGAAACACCATATATTTT; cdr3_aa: CAWSLVDSGNTIYF
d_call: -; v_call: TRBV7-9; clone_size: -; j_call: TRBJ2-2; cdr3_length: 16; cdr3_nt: TGTGCCAGCAGCCCCGGGGGAGCTGCGAACACCGGGGAGCTGTTTTTT; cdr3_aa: CASSPGGAANTGELFF
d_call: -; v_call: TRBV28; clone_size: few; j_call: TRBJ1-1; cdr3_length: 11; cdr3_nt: TGTGCCAGCAGCCTGGGACTGGAAGCTTTCTTT; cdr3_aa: CASSLGLEAFF
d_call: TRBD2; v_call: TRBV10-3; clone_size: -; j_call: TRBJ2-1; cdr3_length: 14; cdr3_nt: TGTGCCATCAGTGGGACTAGCGGGAGGGTTGAGCAGTTCTTC; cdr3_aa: CAISGTSGRVEQFF
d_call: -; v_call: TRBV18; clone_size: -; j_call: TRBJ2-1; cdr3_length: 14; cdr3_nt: TGTGCCAGCTCACCACCGGGCTCCCACAATGAGCAGTTCTTC; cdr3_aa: CASSPPGSHNEQFF
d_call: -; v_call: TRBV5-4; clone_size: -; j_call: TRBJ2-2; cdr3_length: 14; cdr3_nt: TGTGCCAGCAGCTTGGCCAAGGGAACCGGGGAGCTGTTTTTT; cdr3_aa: CASSLAKGTGELFF
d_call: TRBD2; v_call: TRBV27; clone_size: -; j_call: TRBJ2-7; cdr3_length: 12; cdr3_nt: TGTGCCAGCGAGGACGGCAAGCGGGGGCAGTACTTC; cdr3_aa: CASEDGKRGQYF
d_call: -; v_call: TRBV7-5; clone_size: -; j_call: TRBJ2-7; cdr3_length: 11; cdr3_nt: TGTGCCAGAAGCTTAGGTTCCGAGCAGTACTTC; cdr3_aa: CARSLGSEQYF
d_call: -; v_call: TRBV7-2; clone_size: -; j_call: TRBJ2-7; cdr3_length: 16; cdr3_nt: TGTGCCAGCAGCCAAACGACAGCCTGGAGCTCCTACGAGCAGTACTTC; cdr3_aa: CASSQTTAWSSYEQYF
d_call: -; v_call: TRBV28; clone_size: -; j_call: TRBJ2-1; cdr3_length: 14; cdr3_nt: TGTGCCAGCAGTTTATCCAGCTCCTACAATGAGCAGTTCTTC; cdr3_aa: CASSLSSSYNEQFF
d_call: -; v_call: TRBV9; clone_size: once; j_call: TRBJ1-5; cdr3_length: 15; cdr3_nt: TGTGCCAGCAGCTTGTTTGGAGATAGCAATCAGCCCCAGCATTTT; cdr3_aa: CASSLFGDSNQPQHF
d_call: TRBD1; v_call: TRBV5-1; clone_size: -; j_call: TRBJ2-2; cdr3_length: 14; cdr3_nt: TGCGCCAGCAGCGTCCGACAGGGGGTCGGGGAGCTGTTTTTT; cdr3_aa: CASSVRQGVGELFF
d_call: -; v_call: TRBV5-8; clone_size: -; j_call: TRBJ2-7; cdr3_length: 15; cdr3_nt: TGTGCCAGCAGCTTGGAAGGGGCAGGGGGGTACGAGCAGTACTTC; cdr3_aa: CASSLEGAGGYEQYF
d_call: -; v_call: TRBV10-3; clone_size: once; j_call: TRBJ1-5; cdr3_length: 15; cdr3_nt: TGTGCCATCAGTGATTTGTCACCCGGGGATCAGCCCCAGCATTTT; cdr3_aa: CAISDLSPGDQPQHF